Presented here are 29 T cell receptor beta chains from one specimen sequenced in a study of spatial heterogeneity in lung cancer. TCRdb called the 5' RACE reads again in MiXCR, with one record for every CDR3 protein. The sample has some 47,000 distinct CDR3 sequences; about 7.6% are singletons. Time point here: sample taken at primary tumor resection. The input material, whole RNA from tumor, nontumor lung or frozen PBMC, was sequenced unsorted. The sequences come from PBMCs, collected at surgery. Receptor source: a female donor with early-stage non-small cell lung cancer.

This clonotype has a handful of counts. V usage is TRBV14 and J usage is TRBJ1-5, with 10 positions matching TRBD1. The CDR3 runs to 20 residues. Unmatched junction bases numbered 14, after V lost 0 bases and J lost 3 bases. The germline CDR1 and CDR2 sequences are SGHDN and FVKESK. DNA of the CDR3: TGTGCCAGCAGCCAAGATTTGGCAGGGACAGGGGCGGGGATCAATCAGCCCCAGCATTTT. This codes for CASSQDLAGTGAGINQPQHF.

This clonotype appeared a few times. The V call is TRBV20-1, the J call TRBJ2-3, with 7 nucleotides matching TRBD2. Germline CDR1 is DFQATT and CDR2 is SNEGSKA (reference sequence). The CDR3 consists of 12 residues. V shed 6 bases, J shed 4 bases, and the junction held 4 bases outside the gene matches. The CDR3 protein is CSAQLAPDTQYF. DNA for the CDR3: TGCAGTGCGCAACTAGCGCCAGATACGCAGTATTTT.

The chain recombines TRBV30 with TRBJ2-7; tentatively, D is TRBD1 (7 bases). Trimming took 5 bases from V and 5 from J, leaving 13 bases between them. CDR3 length: 12 residues. Germline CDR1 is GTSNPN and CDR2 is SVGIG (reference sequence). For the CDR3, the DNA is TGTGCCTGGGAGACAGGGAGGCACGAGCAGTACTTC. Translation: CAWETGRHEQYF.

V is TRBV6-2 or TRBV6-3 and J is TRBJ1-5; D is uncertain. CDR1 is MNHEY and CDR2 is SVGEGT in the germline V gene. The CDR3 is 15 amino acids. The ends were cut back, 10 bases at V and 5 bases at J, with 21 bases in the middle. CDR3: CANSRSVGGYQPQHF. The CDR3 DNA reads TGTGCCAACAGCCGGTCCGTGGGCGGTTATCAGCCCCAGCATTTT.

This clonotype was detected many times. V gene TRBV20-1 combines with J gene TRBJ1-5; 9 bases are shared with TRBD1. This CDR3 spans 14 amino acids. Trimming took 3 bases from V and 4 from J; bases not matched to a gene: 4. Germline loops: CDR1 DFQATT, CDR2 SNEGSKA (reference sequence). The CDR3 nucleotides are TGCAGTGCTAGGGCCGGGACAGGGAATCAGCCCCAGCATTTT. Encoded protein: CSARAGTGNQPQHF.

There are a few counts of this clonotype. This rearrangement joins TRBV11-1 to TRBJ2-1; 9 nucleotides match TRBD1. With V trimmed by 1 base and J by 6 bases, 4 bases remained unmatched. Germline CDR1 reads SGHAT; CDR2 reads FQDESV (reference sequence). This CDR3 has 15 amino acids. CDR3 nucleotide sequence: TGTGCCAGCAGCTTAGGGGACAGGGACCTCAATGAGCAGTTCTTC. It encodes CASSLGDRDLNEQFF. The complete variable domain, with remaining parts taken from reference TRBV11-1 and TRBJ2-1, reads EAEVAQSPRYKITEKSQAVAFWCDPISGHATLYWYRQILGQGPELLVQFQDESVVDDSQLPKDRFSAERLKGVDSTLKIQPAELGDSAMYLCASSLGDRDLNEQFFGPGTRLTVL.

The gene calls are TRBV5-1 and TRBJ2-7; 10 bases agree with TRBD2. Trimming at V came to 0 bases and at J to 0 bases, leaving 6 bases not matched to a gene. The CDR3 covers 17 residues. Looked up from germline, CDR1 is SGHRS and CDR2 is YFSETQ. The CDR3 is CASSLDVSGGYSYEQYF. CDR3 nucleotides: TGCGCCAGCAGCTTGGATGTTAGCGGGGGGTACTCCTACGAGCAGTACTTC.

This clonotype has a count of ten or more. The gene calls are TRBV9 and TRBJ1-2, with a tentative D call TRBD1 (5 bases). V was shortened by 0 bases and J by 6 bases, with 15 bases between the two germline ends. The CDR3 consists of 15 residues. Germline V lookup: CDR1 SGDLS, CDR2 YYNGEE. The CDR3 spells CASSVGGTFGHGYTF. CDR3 nucleotides: TGTGCCAGCAGCGTAGGAGGGACTTTCGGCCATGGCTACACCTTC.

This clonotype turned up a few times. The chain couples TRBV2 to TRBJ2-5; the match to TRBD2 covers 12 bases. Germline values: CDR1 SNHLY, CDR2 FYNNEI. The CDR3 has 17 residues. J was trimmed by 3 bases and V by 6 bases; bases with no gene match: 11. The CDR3 DNA reads TGTGCCAGCAGAACAAGAAGGGCTAGCGGGGGGGAAGAGACCCAGTACTTC. It codes for CASRTRRASGGEETQYF. The full variable domain, completed using reference TRBV2 and TRBJ2-5, is EPEVTQTPSHQVTQMGQEVILRCVPISNHLYFYWYRQILGQKVEFLVSFYNNEISEKSEIFDDQFSVERPDGSNFTLKIRSTKLEDSAMYFCASRTRRASGGEETQYFGPGTRLLVL.

At least ten counts were recorded for this clonotype. This sequence joins TRBV20-1 and TRBJ2-5; either TRBD1 or TRBD2 may fit D (6 bases each). CDR3 length: 14 residues. V gave up 5 bases and J gave up 8 bases, with 21 bases separating them. Germline V gene sequence: CDR1 DFQATT, CDR2 SNEGSKA (reference sequence). The CDR3: CSADPKGGARTQYF. The CDR3 DNA reads TGCAGTGCTGACCCCAAGGGGGGAGCGCGCACCCAGTACTTC.

This clonotype was detected a few times. The rearrangement joins TRBV20-1 to TRBJ1-4; no reliable D call. This CDR3 has 13 amino acids. Germline V lookup: CDR1 DFQATT, CDR2 SNEGSKA (reference sequence). V lost 6 bases to trimming and J lost 0 bases, with 8 bases between them. The CDR3 reads CSARHTTNEKLFF. In DNA form, the CDR3 reads TGCAGTGCCCGACACACAACTAATGAAAAACTGTTTTTT.

Remarks on this clonotype: One end of the junction is discordant with germline, which a read error may explain. V and J are TRBV18 and TRBJ2-3; D may be TRBD2 (5 bases). Germline assignment: CDR1 KGHSH and CDR2 LQKENI. The CDR3 loop spans 13 amino acids. The CDR3 nucleotides are TGTGCCAGCTCTCCACTGGAGGCAGATACGCAGTATTTT. This translates into CASSPLEADTQYF.

This chain connects TRBV7-2 to TRBJ2-3; no definite D call. This CDR3 is built from 13 residues. Per germline, CDR1 SGHTA and CDR2 FQGNSA. Trimming removed 0 bases at V and 7 bases at J, with 8 bases between. The CDR3 is CASSLAPLYTQYF. The CDR3 DNA is TGTGCCAGCAGCTTAGCGCCCCTCTATACGCAGTATTTT.

The chain couples TRBV29-1 to TRBJ2-5; D not certain. The CDR3 extends over 12 amino acids. The germline CDR1 and CDR2 sequences are SQVTM and ANQGSEA. V lost 4 bases to trimming and J lost 5 bases, with 11 bases between them. The CDR3 sequence: CSVGAGPETQYF. The CDR3 DNA follows: TGCAGCGTTGGGGCAGGTCCGGAGACCCAGTACTTC.

V gene TRBV5-1 combines with J gene TRBJ2-5, with 9 bases lining up with TRBD2. Per the germline V gene, CDR1 is SGHRS and CDR2 is YFSETQ. V shed 4 bases and J 5 bases; nucleotides not matched to a gene: 6. The CDR3 covers 14 residues. The CDR3 loop reads CASSLGLAGETQYF. The CDR3 nucleotides read TGCGCCAGCAGCCTGGGTCTAGCGGGGGAGACCCAGTACTTC.

This clonotype was observed a few times. The rearrangement links TRBV20-1 to TRBJ2-2; D is perhaps TRBD1 or TRBD2 (5 bases each). Germline-derived CDR1 and CDR2 are DFQATT and SNEGSKA (reference sequence). The CDR3 is 17 residues long. V lost 4 bases and J lost 1, with 19 bases in between. The CDR3, as DNA: TGCAGTGCTATAGGAACCCTGGGACCAGGGAACACCGGGGAGCTGTTTTTT. Encoded protein: CSAIGTLGPGNTGELFF.

This clonotype has at least ten counts. V gene TRBV3-1 combines with J gene TRBJ2-7; 10 positions match TRBD2. Germline V gene lookup returns CDR1 LGHDT and CDR2 YNNKEL (reference sequence). Trimming removed 1 base from V and 1 base from J; junction bases left unmatched: 4. The CDR3 is 16 amino acids. CDR3 DNA: TGTGCCAGCAGCCAAGGTTGGACTAGCGGTTCCTACGAGCAGTACTTC. It specifies CASSQGWTSGSYEQYF.

This chain joins TRBV18 and TRBJ1-5; D is possibly TRBD1 (5 bases). Trimming left V 2 bases short and J 7 bases short, with 24 bases between. CDR1 and CDR2 from the germline V gene are KGHSH and LQKENI. This CDR3 comprises 18 residues. CDR3 in amino acids: CASSPYSGSSKLFQPQHF. The CDR3, as DNA: TGTGCCAGCTCACCATACTCAGGGAGCTCAAAACTTTTCCAGCCCCAGCATTTT.

The chain has TRBV4-3 and TRBJ2-1; TRBD2 might be the D (7 bases). The CDR3 has 17 amino acids. Trimming left V 0 bases short and J 7 bases short, with 19 bases between. Per the germline V gene, CDR1 is LGHNA and CDR2 is YSLEER. The CDR3 region is CASSQEVGGGPRNEQFF. In nucleotides, the CDR3 is TGCGCCAGCAGCCAAGAGGTGGGGGGGGGCCCAAGAAATGAGCAGTTCTTC.

This clonotype has a handful of counts. This chain joins TRBV27 and TRBJ2-6; D remains unclear. Per the germline V gene, CDR1 is MNHEY and CDR2 is SMNVEV (reference sequence). The CDR3 loop spans 16 amino acids. Trimming left V 9 bases short and J 4 bases short, with 19 bases between. The chain's CDR3 is CARKQTPLTGANVLTF. The CDR3 bases are TGTGCCAGGAAACAGACACCGCTGACGGGGGCCAACGTCCTGACTTTC.

The CDR3 DNA is TGTGCCAGCAGTCGGGGGGGGCCGGACAATGAGCAGTTCTTC. Its translation is CASSRGGPDNEQFF. J is TRBJ2-1 and V is TRBV12-3 or TRBV12-4; 8 positions agree with TRBD2. The ends lost 5 bases at V and 5 bases at J; junction bases unmatched: 5. The CDR3 is 14 residues long.

In its sample, this clonotype was seen a few times. The V and J genes are TRBV5-1 and TRBJ2-1; 7 nucleotides agree with TRBD2. This CDR3 has 14 amino acids. Germline CDR1 reads SGHRS; CDR2 reads YFSETQ. With V trimmed by 2 bases and J by 11 bases, 10 bases remained unmatched. CDR3 DNA: TGCGCCAGCAGCTTAGGTGAGGTCGGGACTAAGCAGTTCTTC. Its protein product is CASSLGEVGTKQFF.

The gene calls are TRBV27 and TRBJ2-2, with TRBD1 matching 7 bases. The CDR3 totals 16 residues. The junction had 11 bases not matched to a gene; V was cut back by 5 bases and J by 5 bases. The germline CDR1 and CDR2 sequences are MNHEY and SMNVEV (reference sequence). For the CDR3, the DNA is TGTGCCAGCAGTGTACAGGGGCCCCGCGCGACCGGGGAGCTGTTTTTT. Its translation: CASSVQGPRATGELFF.

This clonotype showed up many times. The gene calls are TRBV24-1 and TRBJ2-3; D gene uncertain. V dropped 4 bases and J dropped 4 bases, with 2 bases sitting between them. Germline V gene data show CDR1 as KGHDR and CDR2 as SFDVKD. The length of the CDR3 is 11 residues. Here the CDR3 reads CATSESDTQYF. The CDR3 DNA reads TGTGCCACCAGTGAGTCAGATACGCAGTATTTT.

At least ten counts were recorded for this clonotype. The chain is built from TRBV20-1 and TRBJ2-2, with unresolved D. Germline assignment: CDR1 DFQATT and CDR2 SNEGSKA (reference sequence). V lost 3 bases and J 3 bases, leaving 11 bases between the germline ends. CDR3 size: 14 residues. The CDR3 DNA reads as TGCAGTGCTAGTGTAACGCCTTACACCGGGGAGCTGTTTTTT. It specifies CSASVTPYTGELFF.

This clonotype was seen more than once but under ten times. The chain recombines TRBV7-9 with TRBJ2-7; D is possibly TRBD1 (5 bases). Germline V lookup: CDR1 SEHNR, CDR2 FQNEAQ (reference sequence). V was trimmed by 5 bases and J by 2 bases, leaving 13 bases between them. The CDR3 totals 14 residues. CDR3 DNA: TGTGCCAGCAGCCACACAGGAACCGCCTACGAGCAGTACTTC. This codes for CASSHTGTAYEQYF.

There are many counts of this clonotype. The rearrangement links TRBV29-1 to TRBJ1-1, with a weak D call TRBD1 (6 bases). Trimming cost V 7 bases and J 1 base, with 13 bases left between them. The CDR3 runs 13 residues. CDR1 and CDR2 from the germline V gene are SQVTM and ANQGSEA. CDR3 DNA sequence: TGCAGCGGTATGACAGGTTGGAACACTGAAGCTTTCTTT. Encoded protein: CSGMTGWNTEAFF.

The table lists this clonotype with many counts. This chain connects TRBV20-1 to TRBJ1-2; D is unresolved. CDR1 is DFQATT, CDR2 SNEGSKA, per germline (reference sequence). Trimming left V 2 bases short and J 8 bases short, with 36 bases between. The length of the CDR3 is 20 residues. CDR3 in DNA: TGCAGTGCTAGAAAGCAGGCAGATTCGAGAAAGTGGACGGACCGGTTCGGCTACACCTTC. Its translation: CSARKQADSRKWTDRFGYTF.

This clonotype was observed many times. The chain joins TRBV2 to TRBJ2-3; 15 bases agree with TRBD2. Looked up from germline, CDR1 is SNHLY and CDR2 is FYNNEI. The CDR3 totals 18 residues. V shed 3 bases and J 3 bases; nucleotides not matched to a gene: 7. In DNA, the CDR3 is TGTGCCAGCAGTGAGGGCGGGACTAGCGGGGGGCCTACAGATACGCAGTATTTT. This encodes CASSEGGTSGGPTDTQYF. Drawing the rest from reference TRBV2 and TRBJ2-3, the complete variable domain is EPEVTQTPSHQVTQMGQEVILRCVPISNHLYFYWYRQILGQKVEFLVSFYNNEISEKSEIFDDQFSVERPDGSNFTLKIRSTKLEDSAMYFCASSEGGTSGGPTDTQYFGPGTRLTVL.